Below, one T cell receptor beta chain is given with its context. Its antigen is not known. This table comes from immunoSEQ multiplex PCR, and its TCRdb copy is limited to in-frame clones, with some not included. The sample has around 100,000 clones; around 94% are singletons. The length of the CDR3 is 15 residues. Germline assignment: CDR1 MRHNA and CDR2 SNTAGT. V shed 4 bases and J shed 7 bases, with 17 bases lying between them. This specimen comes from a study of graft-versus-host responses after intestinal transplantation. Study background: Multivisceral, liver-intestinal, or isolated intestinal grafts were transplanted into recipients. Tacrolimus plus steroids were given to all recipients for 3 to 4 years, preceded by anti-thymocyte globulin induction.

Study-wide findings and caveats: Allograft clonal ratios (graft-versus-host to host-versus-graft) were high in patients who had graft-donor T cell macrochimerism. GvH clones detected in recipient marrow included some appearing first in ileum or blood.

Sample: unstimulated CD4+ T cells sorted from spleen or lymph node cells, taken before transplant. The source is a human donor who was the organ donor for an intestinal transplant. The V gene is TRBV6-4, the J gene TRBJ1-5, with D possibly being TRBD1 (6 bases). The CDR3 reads CASSASWGHSQPQHF. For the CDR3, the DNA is TGTGCCAGCAGTGCCTCGTGGGGGCATAGCCAGCCCCAGCATTTT.